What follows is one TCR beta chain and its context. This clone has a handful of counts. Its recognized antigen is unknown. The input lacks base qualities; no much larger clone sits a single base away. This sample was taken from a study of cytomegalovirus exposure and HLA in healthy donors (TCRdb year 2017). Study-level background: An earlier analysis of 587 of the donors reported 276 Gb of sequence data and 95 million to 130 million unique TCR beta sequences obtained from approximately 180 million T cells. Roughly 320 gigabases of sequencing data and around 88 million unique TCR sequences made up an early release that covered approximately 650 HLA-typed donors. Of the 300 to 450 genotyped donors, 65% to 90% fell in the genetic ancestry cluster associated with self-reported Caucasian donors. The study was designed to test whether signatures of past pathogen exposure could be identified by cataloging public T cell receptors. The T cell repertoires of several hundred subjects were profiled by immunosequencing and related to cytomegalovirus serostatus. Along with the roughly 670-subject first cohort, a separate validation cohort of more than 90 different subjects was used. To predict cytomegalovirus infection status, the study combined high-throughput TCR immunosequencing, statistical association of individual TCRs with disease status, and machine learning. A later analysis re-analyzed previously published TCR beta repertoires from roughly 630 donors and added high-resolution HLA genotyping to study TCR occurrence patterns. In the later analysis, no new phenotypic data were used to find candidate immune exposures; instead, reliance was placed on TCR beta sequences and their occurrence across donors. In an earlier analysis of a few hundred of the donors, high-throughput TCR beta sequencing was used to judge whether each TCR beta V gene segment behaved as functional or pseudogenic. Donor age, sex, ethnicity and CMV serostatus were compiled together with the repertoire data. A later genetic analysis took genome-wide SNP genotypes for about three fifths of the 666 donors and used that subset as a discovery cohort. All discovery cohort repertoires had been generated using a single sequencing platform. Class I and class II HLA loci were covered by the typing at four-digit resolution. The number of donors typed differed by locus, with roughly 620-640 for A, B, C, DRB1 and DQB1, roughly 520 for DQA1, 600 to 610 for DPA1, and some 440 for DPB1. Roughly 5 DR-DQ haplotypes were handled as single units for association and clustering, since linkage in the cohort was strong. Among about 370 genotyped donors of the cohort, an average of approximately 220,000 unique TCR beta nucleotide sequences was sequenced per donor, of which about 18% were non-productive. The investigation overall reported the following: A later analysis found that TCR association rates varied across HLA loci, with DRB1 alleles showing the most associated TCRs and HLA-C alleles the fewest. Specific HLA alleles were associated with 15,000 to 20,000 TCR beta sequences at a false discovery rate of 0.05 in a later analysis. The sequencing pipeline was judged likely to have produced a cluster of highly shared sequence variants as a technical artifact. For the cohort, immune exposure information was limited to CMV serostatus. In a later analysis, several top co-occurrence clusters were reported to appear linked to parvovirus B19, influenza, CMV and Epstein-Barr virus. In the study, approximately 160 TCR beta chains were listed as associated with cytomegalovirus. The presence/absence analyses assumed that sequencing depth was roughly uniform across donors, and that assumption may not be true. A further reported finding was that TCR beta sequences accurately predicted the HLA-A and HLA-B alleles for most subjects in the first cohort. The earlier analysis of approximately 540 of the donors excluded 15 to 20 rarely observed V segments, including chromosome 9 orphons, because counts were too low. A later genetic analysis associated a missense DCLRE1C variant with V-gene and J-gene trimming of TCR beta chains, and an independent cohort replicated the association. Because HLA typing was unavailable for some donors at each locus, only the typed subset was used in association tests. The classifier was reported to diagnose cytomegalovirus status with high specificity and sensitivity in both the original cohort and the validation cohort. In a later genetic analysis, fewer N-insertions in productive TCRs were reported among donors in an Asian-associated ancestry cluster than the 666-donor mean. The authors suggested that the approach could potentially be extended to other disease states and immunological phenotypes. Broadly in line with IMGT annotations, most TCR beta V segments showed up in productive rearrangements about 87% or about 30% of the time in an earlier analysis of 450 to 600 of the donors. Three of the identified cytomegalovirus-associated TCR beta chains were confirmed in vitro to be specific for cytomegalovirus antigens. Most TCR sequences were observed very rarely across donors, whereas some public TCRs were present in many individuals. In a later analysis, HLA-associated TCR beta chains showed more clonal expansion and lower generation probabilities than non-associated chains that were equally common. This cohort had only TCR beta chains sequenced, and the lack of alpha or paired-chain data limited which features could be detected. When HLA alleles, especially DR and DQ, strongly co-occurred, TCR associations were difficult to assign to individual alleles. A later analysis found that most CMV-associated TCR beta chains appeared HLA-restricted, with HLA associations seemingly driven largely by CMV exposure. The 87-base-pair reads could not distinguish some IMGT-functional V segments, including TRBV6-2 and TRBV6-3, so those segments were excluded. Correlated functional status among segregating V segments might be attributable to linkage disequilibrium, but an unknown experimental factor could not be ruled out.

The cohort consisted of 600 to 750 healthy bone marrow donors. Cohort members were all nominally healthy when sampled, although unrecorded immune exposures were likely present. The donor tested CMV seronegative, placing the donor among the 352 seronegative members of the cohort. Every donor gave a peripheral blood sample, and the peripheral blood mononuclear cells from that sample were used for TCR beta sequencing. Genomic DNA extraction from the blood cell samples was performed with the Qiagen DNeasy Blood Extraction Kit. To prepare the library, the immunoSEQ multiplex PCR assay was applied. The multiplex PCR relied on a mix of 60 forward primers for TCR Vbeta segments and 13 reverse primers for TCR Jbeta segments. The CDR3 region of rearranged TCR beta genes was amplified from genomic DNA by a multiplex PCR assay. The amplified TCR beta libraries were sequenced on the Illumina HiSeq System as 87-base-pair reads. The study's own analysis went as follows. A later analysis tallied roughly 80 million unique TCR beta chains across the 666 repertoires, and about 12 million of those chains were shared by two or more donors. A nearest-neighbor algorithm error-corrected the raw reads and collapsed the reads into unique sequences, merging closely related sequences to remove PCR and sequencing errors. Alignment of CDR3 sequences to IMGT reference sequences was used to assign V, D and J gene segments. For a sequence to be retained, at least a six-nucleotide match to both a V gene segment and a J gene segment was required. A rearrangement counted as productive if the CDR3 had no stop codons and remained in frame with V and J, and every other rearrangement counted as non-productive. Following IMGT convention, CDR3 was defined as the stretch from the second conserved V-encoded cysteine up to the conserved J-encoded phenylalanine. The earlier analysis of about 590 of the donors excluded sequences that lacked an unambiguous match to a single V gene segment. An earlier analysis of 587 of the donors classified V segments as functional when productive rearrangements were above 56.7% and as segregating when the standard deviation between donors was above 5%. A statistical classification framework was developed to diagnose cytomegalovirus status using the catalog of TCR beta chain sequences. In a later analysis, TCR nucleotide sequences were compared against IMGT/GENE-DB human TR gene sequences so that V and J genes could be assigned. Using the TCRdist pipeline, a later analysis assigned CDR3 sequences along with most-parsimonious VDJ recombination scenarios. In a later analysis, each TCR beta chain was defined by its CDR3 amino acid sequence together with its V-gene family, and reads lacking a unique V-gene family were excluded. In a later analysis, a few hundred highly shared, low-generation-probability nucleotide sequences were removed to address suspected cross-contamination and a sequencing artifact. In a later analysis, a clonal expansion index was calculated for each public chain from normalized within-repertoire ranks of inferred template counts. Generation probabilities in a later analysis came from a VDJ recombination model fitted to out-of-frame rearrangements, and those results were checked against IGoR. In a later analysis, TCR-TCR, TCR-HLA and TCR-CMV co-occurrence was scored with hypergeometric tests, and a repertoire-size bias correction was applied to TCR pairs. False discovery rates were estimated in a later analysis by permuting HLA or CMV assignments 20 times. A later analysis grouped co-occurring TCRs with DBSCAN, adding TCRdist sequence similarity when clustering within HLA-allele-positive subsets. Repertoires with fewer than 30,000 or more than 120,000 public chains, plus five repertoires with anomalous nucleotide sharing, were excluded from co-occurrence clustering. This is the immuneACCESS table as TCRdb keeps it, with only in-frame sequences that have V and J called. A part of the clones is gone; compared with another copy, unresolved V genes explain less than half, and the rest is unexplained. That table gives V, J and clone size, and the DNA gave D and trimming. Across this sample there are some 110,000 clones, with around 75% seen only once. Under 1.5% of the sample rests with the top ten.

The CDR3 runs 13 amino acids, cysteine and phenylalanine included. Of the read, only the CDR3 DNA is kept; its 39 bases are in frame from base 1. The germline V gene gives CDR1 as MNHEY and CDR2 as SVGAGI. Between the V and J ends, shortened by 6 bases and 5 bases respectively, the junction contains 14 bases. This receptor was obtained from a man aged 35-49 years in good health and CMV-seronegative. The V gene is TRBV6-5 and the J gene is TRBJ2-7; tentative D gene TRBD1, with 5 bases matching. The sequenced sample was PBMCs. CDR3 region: CASRTRGNNEQYF. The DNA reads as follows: TGTGCCAGCAGAACAAGGGGAAACAACGAGCAGTACTTC.